This T cell receptor beta chain emerged from a study of CD8+ T cells in alopecia areata (dated by TCRdb to 2016 to 2019). Context from the whole study: Treated patients were enrolled in an open-label pilot trial of oral tofacitinib at 5 to 10 mg twice daily for moderate-to-severe alopecia areata. RNA was extracted with the PAXgene miRNA kit for fixed scalp, the miRNeasy kit for PBMCs, and the RNeasy kit for mouse skin. Patients received tofacitinib for 6 to 18 months and were then followed off drug for 6 months to check for delayed response and recurrence. In both human patients and the C3H/HeJ mouse model, the study applied high-throughput TCRbeta sequencing to look at T cell clonal expansion in alopecia areata. TCRbeta CDR3 regions were amplified by immunoSEQ multiplex PCR with 35 Vbeta forward and 13 Jbeta reverse primers. Clonality in the scalp was compared among normal scalp (n=4), patchy alopecia areata scalp (n=8), and alopecia totalis/universalis scalp (n=8). Human TCRbeta sequencing covered scalp tissue and sorted CD4+ and CD8+ peripheral blood T cells from patchy and totalis/universalis alopecia areata patients and healthy controls. Patients on tofacitinib were biopsied at baseline and after 4 and 24 weeks of treatment, and several of the patients also had a later scalp biopsy. Summary of the overall study and its limitations: Lesional scalp, especially in alopecia totalis/universalis, showed higher clonality and more expanded CD8+ clones than normal scalp, suggesting antigenic drive. Shared TCR sequences between patients were less evident than in mice, which may be partly attributable to HLA diversity in the patient population. Unlike mouse skin, where gammadelta T cells dominate, normal human skin contains resident alphabeta T cells that get sequenced too, which complicates analysis of the scalp TCR repertoire.

CDR1 and CDR2 were assigned from the germline V gene as SGDLS and YYNGEE. Including cysteine and phenylalanine, the CDR3 has 17 amino acids. Only the CDR3 portion is preserved as DNA: 51 bases, with reading frame beginning at the first base. Trimming leaves V shorter by 1 base and J shorter by 3 bases, with the junction holding 8 bases beyond the gene matches. Libraries were prepared through the immunoSEQ multiplex PCR assay. For TCR sequencing, RNA was extracted from every sample and reverse transcribed into cDNA to serve as template. First-strand cDNA was synthesized with SuperScript III using a 2:1 mix of oligo-dT and random hexamers. A synthetic immune receptor repertoire was used to measure amplification bias, and any remaining bias was corrected computationally. Per the authors' processing: Raw reads were preprocessed for error removal, and CDR3 was defined according to IMGT conventions as running from the conserved cysteine to phenylalanine. Clonality was computed by normalizing Shannon entropy by log2 of the number of productive unique TCRs and subtracting the result from 1. Whether scalp clones were CD4 or CD8 was inferred by matching scalp TCRbeta sequences against CD4 and CD8 repertoires sorted from blood. TCRdb limited this immuneACCESS table to in-frame rearrangements with V and J called. A share of clones is missing; checked studies link under half to unresolved V genes, and the rest is unexplained. D and trimming come from the DNA, and the V and J calls and clone size come from that table. This sample comprises 250,000 or so clones, 65% to 70% of them detected only once. The ten largest clones capture 1.2% of the sample.

As regards this clone: Its antigen remains unidentified. No per-base quality is available; no much larger clone lies one base away.

Interpreted using the paper, the time point label stands for: baseline before oral tofacitinib. Peripheral blood and lesional scalp punch biopsies were obtained from patients with alopecia areata. PBMCs were isolated by density centrifugation and stained for CD3, CD4 and CD8, and CD4+ and CD8+ T cells were sorted on a FACSAria. This sequence was found in a human donor with alopecia areata. Sample: CD4+ T cells sorted from blood, taken at week 0. The chain employs TRBV9 and TRBJ2-4; TRBD1 lines up with 9 middle nucleotides. The CDR3 protein: CASSVRATGGDKNIQYF. The DNA reads as follows: TGTGCCAGCAGCGTAAGGGCGACAGGGGGAGACAAAAACATTCAGTACTTC.